The following is a TCR beta chain sequence with its context. This clone came up a few times. Its antigen remains undetermined. Base-call qualities are not available, and no considerably larger clone is one nucleotide away. This specimen belongs to a study of blood T cell repertoires in COVID-19 (dated by TCRdb to 2018 to 2020). Regarding the study in general: The collaborator samples originated in the United States, Italy and Spain and spanned the acute and convalescent phases of COVID-19. The prospective study material was composed of cDNA or gDNA derived from T cells, B-cell-depleted T cells, or PBMCs. The dataset comprised deeply sampled blood TCRbeta repertoires from subjects exposed to, actively infected with, or recovered from COVID-19. Samples were obtained from the ongoing ImmuneRACE study (first 160 participants) and from some 1,200 subjects provided by 6 global collaborators. A de-identified subject ID, COVID-19 status, age in years and sex were almost always included in the sample metadata. The repertoires were released in a freely available public database intended as a resource for research on the immune response to SARS-CoV-2. Where HLA class I and class II types were available, the types were taken from metadata supplied by the sample provider, not from assay-based typing.

TCRbeta CDR3 regions were amplified from genomic DNA using the immunoSEQ Assay, a bias-controlled multiplex PCR. In the original analysis: Within the assay, amplification of reference gene primers was used to estimate how many nucleated cells each sample contained. To quantify the absolute abundance of each unique TCRbeta CDR3 rearrangement, sequence reads were collapsed and filtered. For each sample, productive Simpson clonality was calculated as the square root of Simpson's diversity index over productive rearrangements. The table comes from immuneACCESS by way of TCRdb, which keeps in-frame sequences with V and J called. Part of the clones is missing from these tables; in studies checked, under half for an unresolved V gene and the rest for unknown reasons. That table supplies the V and J calls and clone size; D and trimming were determined from the DNA. This sample comprises around 100,000 clones, around 66% of them detected only once. In total, the top ten clones hold approximately 5.9% of the sample.

Results the study describes overall, beyond this receptor: How much clinical and demographic metadata was included differed by source and by participant, and the metadata was provided uncurated.

The collaborating institutions used their own protocols to collect whole blood in K2EDTA tubes. Collaborator samples were shipped for TCRbeta analysis as frozen whole blood, isolated PBMCs, or DNA extracted from either sample type. Clipping removes 4 bases from V and 8 bases from J, with 7 as the unmatched junction base count. From the cysteine up to the phenylalanine, the CDR3 has a length of 14 residues. Only the CDR3 part of the read is kept: 42 bases, read in frame from the first base. For CDR1 and CDR2, the germline V gene lists SGHDT and YYEEEE. This receptor chain uses TRBV5-6 and TRBJ1-2, with TRBD1 identical over 11 junction bases. The source material was peripheral blood. The receptor was derived from a man older than 75 with acute or convalescent COVID-19. The CDR3 protein sequence reads: CASSLWGQGGGYTF. The base sequence is TGTGCCAGCAGCCTTTGGGGACAGGGGGGAGGCTACACCTTC. The full variable domain, with segments outside the CDR3 supplied by the reference TRBV5-6 and TRBJ1-2 proteins, appears as DAGVTQSPTHLIKTRGQQVTLRCSPKSGHDTVSWYQQALGQGPQFIFQYYEEEERQRGNFPDRFSGHQFPNYSSELNVNALLLGDSALYLCASSLWGQGGGYTFGSGTRLTVV.